This T cell receptor (beta chain) is from a study of OX40 agonist ivuxolimab in advanced cancers. Study as a whole: Dose-escalation patients had hepatocellular carcinoma, melanoma, renal cell or head and neck cancer.

The CDR3 length is 14 residues. This table comes from immunoSEQ multiplex PCR, and its TCRdb copy is limited to in-frame clones, with some not included. Found here are tens of thousands of clones, 92% of them singletons; the top ten hold approximately 3%. Findings and caveats of the study: Low normalized T-cell clonal expansion also characterized some of the nonresponders.

Turning to this clone: The target antigen is unknown.

The receptor comes from an adult with an advanced solid tumor such as melanoma, head and neck, liver or kidney cancer. V usage is TRBV21-1 and J usage is TRBJ2-4; TRBD2, the table's D call, was not compared with the DNA. TRBV21-1 is a documented pseudogene. The sample was CD4+ or CD8+ T cells sorted from blood, taken in a trial of the OX40 agonist ivuxolimab. CDR3 sequence (DNA): TGTGCCAGCAGCAAAGGGAAGAACACCCGGGGGAGGTACTTC. Its protein is CASSKGKNTRGRYF.